One and the same sample provided the 26 T cell receptor beta chains below, sequenced in a study of OX40 agonist ivuxolimab in advanced cancers. Assay used: immunoSEQ multiplex PCR; TCRdb lists only in-frame clones, some missing. The repertoire holds tens of thousands of clones, with 85% to 90% as singletons. The material sequenced was CD4+ or CD8+ T cells sorted from blood, taken in a trial of the OX40 agonist ivuxolimab. These receptors all come from an adult with an advanced solid tumor such as melanoma, head and neck, liver or kidney cancer.

The count of this clone is one. The chain has TRBV2 and TRBJ2-7; 7 bases are shared with TRBD1. V was clipped by 4 bases and J by 1 base; unmatched bases: 4. The germline CDR1 and CDR2 sequences are SNHLY and FYNNEI. CDR3 length: 14 residues. In DNA form, the CDR3 reads TGTGCCAGCAGTGCGAGACAGGGATCCTACGAGCAGTACTTC. Protein sequence: CASSARQGSYEQYF.

The chain has TRBV7-3 and TRBJ1-3, with D perhaps matching TRBD1 (5 bases). V lost 3 bases and J lost 2, with 8 bases in between. The CDR3 contains 14 residues. Germline CDR1 reads SGHTA; CDR2 reads FQGTGA. CDR3 sequence reads: CASSLGETGNTIYF. Written as DNA, the CDR3 is TGTGCCAGCAGCTTGGGGGAAACTGGAAACACCATATATTTT.

The rearrangement links TRBV4-2 to TRBJ2-5, with 13 bases lining up with TRBD2. This CDR3 region has 19 residues. Trimming at V came to 1 base and at J to 5 bases, leaving 13 bases not matched to a gene. Germline CDR1 is LGHNA and CDR2 is YNFKEQ. This CDR3 reads CASSQGGVGLAGAIETQYF. The CDR3 bases are TGTGCCAGCAGCCAAGGAGGGGTCGGACTAGCGGGAGCCATCGAGACCCAGTACTTC.

The rearrangement links TRBV21-1 to TRBJ2-2. TRBV21-1 is noted as a pseudogene. The CDR3 sequence is 13 residues long. For the CDR3, the DNA is TGTGCCAGCAGCAAAGGACACACCGGGGAGCTGTTTTTT. Its translation: CASSKGHTGELFF.

The CDR3: CASSFFGGTGGNYGYTF. The CDR3 nucleotides read TGTGCCAGCAGCTTCTTCGGAGGGACAGGGGGGAACTATGGCTACACCTTC. The chain joins TRBV11-2 to TRBJ1-2; 11 nucleotides line up with TRBD1. J was trimmed by 2 bases and V by 3 bases; bases with no gene match: 8. The V gene's germline CDR1 is SGHAT and CDR2 FQNNGV. The CDR3 has 17 residues.

The chain has TRBV11-1 and TRBJ1-1; D gene uncertain. V lost 6 bases to trimming and J lost 1 base, with 9 bases between them. The CDR3 spans 13 residues. Germline CDR1 SGHAT, CDR2 FQDESV (reference sequence). The CDR3 DNA follows: TGTGCCAGCAGAGTGGGGAGGAACACTGAAGCTTTCTTT. Encoded protein: CASRVGRNTEAFF.

The genes are TRBV4-2 and TRBJ2-7; 8 nucleotides agree with TRBD2. This CDR3 contains 16 residues. Trimming cost V 0 bases and J 6 bases; bases outside gene matches: 10. CDR1 is LGHNA and CDR2 is YNFKEQ in the germline V gene. In nucleotides, the CDR3 is TGTGCCAGCAGCCAAGACGGGAGCGGGGGTACGGCCGAGCAGTACTTC. It codes for CASSQDGSGGTAEQYF.

The chain uses TRBV2 and TRBJ2-1; D not certain. The V end was cut by 8 bases, the J end by 0 bases, with 17 bases between. This CDR3 contains 16 residues. The germline CDR1 and CDR2 sequences are SNHLY and FYNNEI. The CDR3 sequence: CASARRQASSYNEQFF. The CDR3 DNA sequence: TGTGCCAGCGCTCGGCGGCAGGCGAGCTCCTACAATGAGCAGTTCTTC.

The CDR3 DNA is TGTGCCAGCAGCCCTGCAGGGGGCGGAAAGACTGAAGCTTTCTTT. It is translated as CASSPAGGGKTEAFF. The chain combines TRBV5-4 with TRBJ1-1; TRBD1 matches 8 bases. V trimming: 4 bases; J trimming: 5 bases; junction bases outside the gene matches: 10. This CDR3 is 15 amino acids long. Germline CDR1 reads SGHNT; CDR2 reads YYREEE (reference sequence).

The chain is built from TRBV28 and TRBJ1-1, with a weak D call TRBD1 (5 bases). The V end was cut by 6 bases, the J end by 1 base, with 9 bases between. The CDR3 has 13 amino acids. Germline values: CDR1 MDHEN, CDR2 SYDVKM. The CDR3 coding sequence is TGTGCCAGCAGACTAGACAGGAACACTGAAGCTTTCTTT. It yields the protein CASRLDRNTEAFF.

This chain uses TRBV7-8 with TRBJ1-1, with D possibly being TRBD1 (5 bases). The CDR3 sequence is 17 residues long. V was cut by 1 base and J by 4 bases, with 19 bases left in between. CDR1 is SGHVS, CDR2 FQNEAQ, per germline. The CDR3 DNA reads as TGTGCCAGCAGCTTAGTTCTGCGGAGCAGGGTGAGCACTGAAGCTTTCTTT. Protein product: CASSLVLRSRVSTEAFF. The full variable domain, completed using reference TRBV7-8 and TRBJ1-1, is GAGVSQSPRYKVAKRGQDVALRCDPISGHVSLFWYQQALGQGPEFLTYFQNEAQLDKSGLPSDRFFAERPEGSVSTLKIQRTQQEDSAVYLCASSLVLRSRVSTEAFFGQGTRLTVV.

For the CDR3, the DNA is TGTGCCAGCTCACAACTTTCGGGTCAGCCCCAGCATTTT. It encodes CASSQLSGQPQHF. V is TRBV18 and J is TRBJ1-5; D not resolved. V gave up 4 bases and J gave up 6 bases, with 10 bases separating them. Germline-derived CDR1 and CDR2 are KGHSH and LQKENI. This CDR3 is 13 amino acids long.

Concerning this clone itself: A junction end diverges from the germline sequence, so it may reflect a read error. The rearrangement joins TRBV4-1 to TRBJ2-2; D possibly corresponds to TRBD2 (6 bases). CDR3 length equals 14 residues. Looked up from germline, CDR1 is MGHRA and CDR2 is YSYEKL. DNA of the CDR3: TGCGCCAGCACCCAAGGGGCAGGGACTGGGGAGCTGTTTTTT. This gives the protein CASTQGAGTGELFF.

This clone came up once. The chain couples TRBV2 to TRBJ1-5; the D gene is possibly TRBD1 (6 bases). The CDR3 is made up of 13 amino acids. Germline CDR1 SNHLY, CDR2 FYNNEI. V was shortened by 4 bases and J by 2 bases, with 6 bases between the two germline ends. The CDR3 reads CASSGGRNQPQHF. The CDR3 region has the DNA TGTGCCAGCAGTGGGGGGCGCAATCAGCCCCAGCATTTT.

J is TRBJ1-1 and V is TRBV19; 8 bases align to TRBD1. Per germline, CDR1 LNHDA and CDR2 SQIVND (reference sequence). The V gene end was trimmed by 4 bases and the J gene end by 1 base; junction bases not matched to a gene: 2. The length of the CDR3 is 14 residues. The CDR3 region is CASSSGQGNTEAFF. CDR3 sequence (DNA): TGTGCCAGTAGTAGTGGACAGGGGAACACTGAAGCTTTCTTT. The full variable domain, in which reference TRBV19 and TRBJ1-1 provide the parts outside the CDR3, is DGGITQSPKYLFRKEGQNVTLSCEQNLNHDAMYWYRQDPGQGLRLIYYSQIVNDFQKGDIAEGYSVSREKKESFPLTVTSAQKNPTAFYLCASSSGQGNTEAFFGQGTRLTVV.

The chain uses TRBV27 and TRBJ2-2, with 9 bases matching TRBD1. The CDR3 has 12 amino acids. The ends lost 8 bases at V and 6 bases at J; junction bases unmatched: 1. Per germline, CDR1 MNHEY and CDR2 SMNVEV (reference sequence). The CDR3 region has the DNA TGTGCCAGCTACAGGGGGCCCGGGGAGCTGTTTTTT. Translation gives CASYRGPGELFF.

The chain joins TRBV10-3 to TRBJ1-2; 7 bases align to TRBD1. With 6 bases clipped from V and 4 bases from J, the junction kept 5 bases outside the gene matches. CDR3 length: 13 amino acids. CDR1 ENHRY and CDR2 SYGVKD come from the germline V gene. CDR3 in DNA: TGTGCCATCAGGGAACAGGGGTCCTATGGCTACACCTTC. Translation: CAIREQGSYGYTF.

The chain recombines TRBV29-1 with TRBJ2-7; the D gene is possibly TRBD1 (6 bases). The germline V gene encodes CDR1 SQVTM and CDR2 ANQGSEA. The CDR3 extends over 12 amino acids. V lost 7 bases, J lost 0 bases, and 10 bases lay in between. The chain's CDR3 is CSAVDSSYEQYF. The CDR3 DNA reads TGCAGCGCCGTGGACAGCTCCTACGAGCAGTACTTC.

The CDR3 DNA reads TGCGCCAGCAGCCAGGGAGCGGGGGCCCCCGGGGAGCAGTTCTTC. It codes for CASSQGAGAPGEQFF. J is TRBJ2-1 and V is TRBV4-1; 8 nucleotides match TRBD2. The CDR3 length is 15 residues. Trimming removed 3 bases from V and 10 bases from J; junction bases left unmatched: 11. Per germline, CDR1 MGHRA and CDR2 YSYEKL.

This CDR3 reads CASSQDPAENYNEQFF. Written as DNA, the CDR3 is TGTGCCAGCAGCCAAGATCCAGCGGAGAACTACAATGAGCAGTTCTTC. This rearrangement joins TRBV4-2 to TRBJ2-1; D might be TRBD2 (5 bases). CDR1 is LGHNA and CDR2 is YNFKEQ in the germline V gene. V was cut by 0 bases and J by 3 bases, with 12 bases left in between. The CDR3 sequence is 16 residues long.

This sequence joins TRBV5-1 and TRBJ2-5, with 11 nucleotides matching TRBD2. The J call may be faulty, since TRBJ2-7 better matches the DNA end. The CDR3 consists of 19 residues. The germline gives CDR1 SGHRS, CDR2 YFSETQ. This CDR3 is CASSDPTSGRRGRSYEQYF. CDR3 DNA sequence: TGCGCCAGCAGCGACCCCACTAGCGGGAGAAGGGGTCGATCCTACGAGCAGTACTTC.

The genes are TRBV18 and TRBJ1-1; D possibly corresponds to TRBD1 (5 bases). The CDR3 length is 15 residues. Germline CDR1 KGHSH, CDR2 LQKENI. V shed 3 bases and J shed 3 bases, with 14 bases lying between them. CDR3 coding DNA: TGTGCCAGCTCACCGACAGCTATAAGGGACACTGAAGCTTTCTTT. Encoded protein: CASSPTAIRDTEAFF. The full variable domain, completed using reference TRBV18 and TRBJ1-1, is NAGVMQNPRHLVRRRGQEARLRCSPMKGHSHVYWYRQLPEEGLKFMVYLQKENIIDESGMPKERFSAEFPKEGPSILRIQQVVRGDSAAYFCASSPTAIRDTEAFFGQGTRLTVV.

The CDR3 DNA follows: TGTGCCAGCAGCTTAAACACCGGGGAGCTGTTTTTT. This codes for CASSLNTGELFF. This chain connects TRBV11-2 to TRBJ2-2; D is uncertain. CDR1 SGHAT and CDR2 FQNNGV come from the germline V gene. The CDR3 loop spans 12 amino acids. Trimming shortened V by 2 bases and J by 2 bases, and 0 bases separated the two germline ends. Full variable domain (outside the CDR3, taken from reference TRBV11-2 and TRBJ2-2): EAGVAQSPRYKIIEKRQSVAFWCNPISGHATLYWYQQILGQGPKLLIQFQNNGVVDDSQLPKDRFSAERLKGVDSTLKIQPAKLEDSAVYLCASSLNTGELFFGEGSRLTVL.

The J gene is TRBJ1-5, the V gene TRBV6-5, with a possible D match to TRBD1 (6 bases). Between the trimmed V and J ends, which lost 0 bases and 5 bases, there was a span of 8 bases. Germline V gene data show CDR1 as MNHEY and CDR2 as SVGAGI. This CDR3 is 14 amino acids long. CDR3 in amino acids: CASSYSNRDQPQHF. The DNA of the CDR3 is TGTGCCAGCAGTTACTCGAACAGGGATCAGCCCCAGCATTTT.

The chain's CDR3 is CATTSDYSYNEQFF. CDR3 nucleotide sequence: TGTGCCACTACTAGCGACTACTCCTACAATGAGCAGTTCTTC. The chain combines TRBV19 with TRBJ2-1, with TRBD2 matching 7 bases. The CDR3 consists of 14 residues. Germline-derived CDR1 and CDR2 are LNHDA and SQIVND (reference sequence). With 10 bases clipped from V and 0 bases from J, the junction kept 6 bases outside the gene matches.

V gene TRBV19 combines with J gene TRBJ2-2; the D is unclear. The germline V and J ends were trimmed by 3 bases and 6 bases, with 14 bases remaining between them. CDR1 and CDR2 (germline): LNHDA, SQIVND (reference sequence). This CDR3 comprises 15 residues. CDR3 sequence reads: CASSILAGLPGELFF. DNA for the CDR3: TGTGCCAGTAGTATCCTTGCAGGTCTTCCCGGGGAGCTGTTTTTT.